This T cell receptor (beta chain) was profiled in a study of shared clonotypes between healthy human individuals. Study summary: Participating donors consisted of a couple of women and a few men aged 18 to 49. Points from the study as a whole: Large sequencing depth failed to make sorted-subset sequencing complete, rarefaction showed. Sharing across four donors was highest in naive CD4 (around 5%) and lowest in memory CD8 (approximately 0.4%).

J lost 1 base, V lost 0 bases, and 5 bases had no gene match. This CDR3 contains 16 residues. Looked up from germline, CDR1 is GTSNPN and CDR2 is SVGIG (reference sequence). As defined, naive CD8 cells were CD45RO-negative and positively selected for CCR7, with terminally differentiated effector memory CD45RA+ cells excluded. Every contributor of samples was a Caucasian grown-up residing in Nashville, Tennessee. Using immunoSEQ multiplex PCR, the repertoire was profiled, and TCRdb retains in-frame clones only, with some absent. Counted here are approximately 740,000 clones, around 93% occurring once; the ten biggest clones make up 24%. Turning to this clone: Its target is not known.

Source material: naive CD8+ T cells sorted from blood. The TCR sequence derives from a man younger than 45 in good health. The chain joins TRBV30 to TRBJ2-3; TRBD2 agrees at 9 bases. The CDR3 DNA reads TGTGCCTGGAGTGTATTTAGCGGGAGAGGCACAGATACGCAGTATTTT. Translation: CAWSVFSGRGTDTQYF.